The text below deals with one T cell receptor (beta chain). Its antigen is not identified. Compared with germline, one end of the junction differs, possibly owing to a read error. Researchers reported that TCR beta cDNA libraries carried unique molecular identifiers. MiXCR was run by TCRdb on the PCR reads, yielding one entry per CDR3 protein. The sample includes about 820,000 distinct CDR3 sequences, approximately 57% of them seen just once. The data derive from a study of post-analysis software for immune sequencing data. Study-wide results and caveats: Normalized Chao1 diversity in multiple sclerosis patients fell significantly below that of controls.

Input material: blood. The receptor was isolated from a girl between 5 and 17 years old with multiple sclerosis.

This CDR3 reads CSASGRGLGNAEAFF. In DNA form, the CDR3 reads TGCAGTGCTAGCGGCAGGGGGCTGGGGAACGCTGAAGCTTTCTTT. The chain is built from TRBV20-1 and TRBJ1-1; 8 nucleotides match TRBD1. The CDR3 consists of 15 residues. Germline CDR1 DFQATT, CDR2 SNEGSKA (reference sequence).